The 16 T cell receptor beta chains listed next were all sequenced from one sample in a study of T cell changes during pregnancy in multiple sclerosis. Profiled with immunoSEQ multiplex PCR; TCRdb holds only in-frame clones, not every one. The table has around 50,000 clones, about 90% seen once. The input for sequencing was CD4+ T cells from peripheral blood mononuclear cells, taken after pregnancy. Receptors were obtained from a female donor with multiple sclerosis, enrolled in a pregnancy study.

This sequence joins TRBV4-1 and TRBJ1-5; possibly TRBD1 for D (6 bases). The germline CDR1 and CDR2 sequences are MGHRA and YSYEKL. This CDR3 spans 16 amino acids. Trimming took off 2 bases at V and 7 bases at J, with 18 bases between the two ends. For the CDR3, the DNA is TGCGCCAGCAGCCAAACCTTAGGCAGGGGCTTGCAGCCCCAGCATTTT. Amino acid sequence: CASSQTLGRGLQPQHF.

This chain joins TRBV7-3 and TRBJ1-6; D remains ambiguous. This CDR3 comprises 14 residues. V was clipped by 5 bases and J by 7 bases, with 12 bases between them. Germline V CDR1 and CDR2: SGHTA, FQGTGA. CDR3 sequence (DNA): TGTGCCAGCAGCATGGTTGGCCAGAATTCACCCCTCCACTTT. Residues: CASSMVGQNSPLHF.

The V gene is TRBV2, the J gene TRBJ2-7; TRBD1 aligns across 9 bases. The V gene's germline CDR1 is SNHLY and CDR2 FYNNEI. The CDR3 has 14 residues. J was trimmed by 5 bases and V by 8 bases; bases with no gene match: 10. The CDR3 spells CASFRPQGAHEQYF. Here the CDR3 DNA reads TGTGCCAGCTTTAGACCACAGGGGGCACACGAGCAGTACTTC.

The chain recombines TRBV11-2 with TRBJ1-2, with D unclear. Trimming shortened V by 1 base and J by 9 bases, and 15 bases separated the two germline ends. Per germline, CDR1 SGHAT and CDR2 FQNNGV. The CDR3 covers 14 residues. In nucleotides, the CDR3 is TGTGCCAGCAGCTTAGGACAAACCCTTACCCGCTACACCTTC. Protein: CASSLGQTLTRYTF. Supplemented by reference TRBV11-2 and TRBJ1-2, the full variable domain reads EAGVAQSPRYKIIEKRQSVAFWCNPISGHATLYWYQQILGQGPKLLIQFQNNGVVDDSQLPKDRFSAERLKGVDSTLKIQPAKLEDSAVYLCASSLGQTLTRYTFGSGTRLTVV.

Written as DNA, the CDR3 is TGTGCCAGCAGCAAATCGACAGCTGGGACTACCTCTGGAAACACCATATATTTT. As protein: CASSKSTAGTTSGNTIYF. This rearrangement joins TRBV21-1 to TRBJ1-3. TRBV21-1 is assigned pseudogene status. This CDR3 is 18 amino acids long.

The chain is built from TRBV5-4 and TRBJ2-5; TRBD2 agrees at 14 bases. Per germline, CDR1 SGHNT and CDR2 YYREEE (reference sequence). The CDR3 runs to 16 residues. V lost 2 bases and J lost 4; bases outside the gene matches: 4. CDR3 bases: TGTGCCAGCAGCTTCCGCGGACTAGCGGGGGGAGAGACCCAGTACTTC. It encodes CASSFRGLAGGETQYF. Full variable domain (outside the CDR3, taken from reference TRBV5-4 and TRBJ2-5): ETGVTQSPTHLIKTRGQQVTLRCSSQSGHNTVSWYQQALGQGPQFIFQYYREEENGRGNFPPRFSGLQFPNYSSELNVNALELDDSALYLCASSFRGLAGGETQYFGPGTRLLVL.

This sequence joins TRBV7-6 and TRBJ2-2, with 13 bases lining up with TRBD2. In germline, CDR1 is SGHVS, CDR2 FNYEAQ. CDR3 length: 19 amino acids. V gave up 0 bases and J gave up 1 base; unmatched junction bases: 5. The DNA for the CDR3 is TGTGCCAGCAGCTTAGCCCTACTAGCGGGGGGGAGGAACACCGGGGAGCTGTTTTTT. It codes for CASSLALLAGGRNTGELFF.

The CDR3 protein is CSVRDREGEKLFF. CDR3 nucleotide sequence: TGCAGCGTTCGAGACAGGGAAGGTGAAAAACTGTTTTTT. The chain links TRBV29-1 to TRBJ1-4, with 7 bases aligning to TRBD1. The germline gives CDR1 SQVTM, CDR2 ANQGSEA. The ends lost 5 bases at V and 7 bases at J; junction bases unmatched: 7. This CDR3 is built from 13 residues.

V is TRBV18 and J is TRBJ2-5, with 7 bases lining up with TRBD1. V was clipped by 7 bases and J by 5 bases; unmatched bases: 7. This CDR3 is 13 amino acids long. CDR1 is KGHSH, CDR2 LQKENI, per germline. The CDR3 nucleotides are TGTGCCAGCTTACAGGGGCGTCGCGAGACCCAGTACTTC. This gives the protein CASLQGRRETQYF.

The table lists this clone with a count of one. The J gene is TRBJ1-2, the V gene TRBV7-2; unclear D gene. Deletions cut 5 bases from V and 3 bases from J, with 10 bases between. The CDR3 length is 13 residues. From germline, CDR1 is SGHTA and CDR2 FQGNSA. CDR3 in DNA: TGTGCCAGCAGCCAGACAACAGACTATGGCTACACCTTC. Its translation: CASSQTTDYGYTF.

The chain joins TRBV6-1 to TRBJ1-1, with a weak D call TRBD1 (5 bases). V shed 6 bases and J shed 1 base, with 12 bases lying between them. CDR3 length: 14 residues. Germline CDR1 reads MNHNS; CDR2 reads SASEGT. CDR3 DNA: TGTGCCAGCAGGTCCGCGGGGCGGAACACTGAAGCTTTCTTT. It translates to CASRSAGRNTEAFF.

This chain connects TRBV4-3 to TRBJ1-1; D uncertain. The CDR3 sequence is 13 residues long. Trimming left V 0 bases short and J 3 bases short, with 5 bases between. Germline CDR1 and CDR2: LGHNA and YSLEER. Written as DNA, the CDR3 is TGCGCCAGCAGCCAAGATCGGGACACTGAAGCTTTCTTT. Translating it yields CASSQDRDTEAFF.

The rearrangement joins TRBV7-9 to TRBJ1-2; 8 positions agree with TRBD1. The junction had 9 bases not matched to a gene; V was cut back by 5 bases and J by 10 bases. The CDR3 is 13 amino acids. CDR1 and CDR2 from the germline V gene are SEHNR and FQNEAQ (reference sequence). DNA for the CDR3: TGTGCCAGCAGCCTACAGGGGGGGGATGTCTACACCTTC. It specifies CASSLQGGDVYTF.

This chain links TRBV12-5 with TRBJ2-2; D not resolved. V was clipped by 3 bases and J by 1 base, with 15 bases between them. From germline, CDR1 is LGHNT and CDR2 FRNRAP. The CDR3 is 17 amino acids. The DNA for the CDR3 is TGTGCTAGTGGTTTCTGGGTGGGCACCGTGAACACCGGGGAGCTGTTTTTT. Amino acid sequence: CASGFWVGTVNTGELFF. The whole variable domain, filled in from reference TRBV12-5 and TRBJ2-2, reads DARVTQTPRHKVTEMGQEVTMRCQPILGHNTVFWYRQTMMQGLELLAYFRNRAPLDDSGMPKDRFSAEMPDATLATLKIQPSEPRDSAVYFCASGFWVGTVNTGELFFGEGSRLTVL.

Remarks on this clone: One end of the junction fails to match germline, which may point to a read error. This chain connects TRBV5-4 to TRBJ1-6; D remains unclear. The length of the CDR3 is 8 residues. CDR1 is SGHNT and CDR2 is YYREEE in the germline V gene (reference sequence). The CDR3 nucleotides are TGTGCCAGCAGCCTGGGAACATTT. Its translation is CASSLGTF. The full variable domain, with the rest looked up from reference TRBV5-4 and TRBJ1-6, is ETGVTQSPTHLIKTRGQQVTLRCSSQSGHNTVSWYQQALGQGPQFIFQYYREEENGRGNFPPRFSGLQFPNYSSELNVNALELDDSALYLCASSLGTFGNGTRLTVT.

This clone was recorded once. The chain combines TRBV18 with TRBJ1-1, with D possibly matching TRBD1 (5 bases). The CDR3 loop spans 14 amino acids. Germline V gene data show CDR1 as KGHSH and CDR2 as LQKENI. V was pared by 0 bases and J by 3 bases, with 8 bases between. The CDR3 DNA reads as TGTGCCAGCTCACCACCGGTAGGGGACACTGAAGCTTTCTTT. It encodes CASSPPVGDTEAFF.